This T cell receptor beta chain appears in the sequencing data of a study of radiation and T cells in renal cell carcinoma. Study-wide results and limits: Pretreatment tumor biopsies were lacking, so baseline clonotypes are unknown. Top tumor clonotypes rose in blood 2 weeks post-radiation, then contracted.

As for this clone: The antigen is not known.

Repertoires were generated with immunoSEQ multiplex PCR, while TCRdb's copy carries only in-frame clones and drops some. The sample lists tens of thousands of clones; around 85% were seen once. The CDR3 runs to 14 residues. The germline V gene has CDR1 SGHRS and CDR2 YFSETQ. After removal of 2 bases from V and 4 bases from J, the junction contained 3 bases not matched to a gene. Time point described: blood 2 weeks post-SBRT. This sample's treatment: 15 Gy SBRT to primary tumor, nephrectomy 4 weeks later. After SBRT, blood was collected at 2 and 4 weeks, plus baseline. The chain joins TRBV5-1 to TRBJ2-3; 8 bases match TRBD2. The receptor was derived from a woman between 50 and 59 years old with renal cell carcinoma. Here the sequenced sample was blood, taken from a patient whose treatment included radiotherapy and nephrectomy. Here the CDR3 reads CASSFTSGSDTQYF. The DNA for the CDR3 is TGCGCCAGCAGCTTTACTAGCGGATCAGATACGCAGTATTTT.